The clone carrying this T cell receptor beta chain occurred once. Its specificity is unknown. Losses at the gene ends were 4 bases for V and 4 bases for J; bases not matched to a gene: 7. The germline V gene has CDR1 SGHTS and CDR2 YDEGEE. The CDR3 totals 14 residues. This record comes from a study of shared clonotypes between healthy human individuals. Points from the study as a whole: Sharing across four donors was seen in 4.5% to 5.5% of naive CD4 clonotypes. Sampling was confined to blood; repertoires within tissues likely differ. What rarefaction showed was incomplete sorted-subset sequencing despite large depth.

Profiling relied on immunoSEQ multiplex PCR, and the TCRdb table lists in-frame clones only, not all of them. Here the sample spans approximately 500,000 clones, approximately 95% being singletons. The clonotype was recovered from a woman in her twenties or thirties in good health. V gene TRBV5-8 combines with J gene TRBJ1-1; 7 nucleotides line up with TRBD1. The sequenced material came from naive CD4+ T cells sorted from blood. Specified subset: CD45RA+ positively selected. The CDR3 here is CASSPRQGVTEAFF. In nucleotides, the CDR3 is TGTGCCAGCAGCCCGAGACAGGGCGTCACTGAAGCTTTCTTT.